Presented here are 18 T cell receptor beta chains from one specimen sequenced in a study of beta chain features in type 1 diabetes (dated by TCRdb to the late 2010s). The library was prepared using the immunoSEQ multiplex PCR assay. The High Capacity cDNA Reverse Transcription Kit was used to reverse transcribe all of the isolated RNA, meaning that expressed TCRB transcripts were what got sequenced. Not all clones reach the TCRdb copy of this immuneACCESS table, which keeps in-frame sequences only. Checked studies attribute under half of the gap to unresolved V genes and leave the rest unexplained. The table for this sample lists fewer than 650,000 clones; around 15% of them were counted only once. The ten top clones hold around 0.1% of the sample. Sequencing used naive CD4+ T cells from blood. The cell subset or site label, as the study defines it: true naive CD4+ T cells. The receptors come from a young man in good health.

This clone was counted between two and nine times. The J gene is TRBJ2-2, the V gene TRBV7-2; D is possibly TRBD2 (6 bases). The CDR3 totals 16 residues. Germline V gene data show CDR1 as SGHTA and CDR2 as FQGNSA. Trimming removed 2 bases from V and 5 bases from J, with 15 bases in between. The CDR3 is CASSLSPRGATGELFF. DNA of the CDR3: TGTGCCAGCAGCTTATCTCCGCGGGGCGCTACCGGGGAGCTGTTTTTT. Drawing the rest from reference TRBV7-2 and TRBJ2-2, the complete variable domain is GAGVSQSPSNKVTEKGKDVELRCDPISGHTALYWYRQSLGQGLEFLIYFQGNSAPDKSGLPSDRFSAERTGGSVSTLTIQRTQQEDSAVYLCASSLSPRGATGELFFGEGSRLTVL.

The rearrangement uses TRBV11-3 and TRBJ2-7; D gene unclear. Looked up from germline, CDR1 is SGHNT and CDR2 is YENEEA. The CDR3 spans 13 residues. V was trimmed by 0 bases and J by 5 bases, leaving 8 bases between them. This CDR3 reads CASSLEYRNEQYF. The DNA of the CDR3 is TGTGCCAGCAGCTTAGAATACAGAAACGAGCAGTACTTC.

This chain connects TRBV4-3 to TRBJ2-7, with D possibly TRBD1 on 6 matching bases. The CDR3 sequence is 14 residues long. The germline gives CDR1 LGHNA, CDR2 YSLEER. Trimming removed 4 bases from V and 3 bases from J, with 13 bases in between. CDR3 DNA sequence: TGCGCCAGCAGCCGGATGACAGGCTACTACGAGCAGTACTTC. It specifies CASSRMTGYYEQYF.

The CDR3 here is CAIKGQGVTEAFF. Here the CDR3 DNA reads TGTGCCATCAAAGGACAGGGGGTCACTGAAGCTTTCTTT. This chain uses TRBV10-3 with TRBJ1-1, with 10 bases identical to TRBD1. From germline, CDR1 is ENHRY and CDR2 SYGVKD. With V trimmed by 7 bases and J by 4 bases, 3 bases remained unmatched. This CDR3 region has 13 residues.

In its sample, this clone was seen a few times. V usage is TRBV18 and J usage is TRBJ1-2; 7 bases align to TRBD1. The V and J ends lost 3 bases and 2 bases, in that order; junction bases with no gene match: 6. The germline V gene has CDR1 KGHSH and CDR2 LQKENI. The CDR3 is 15 residues long. The CDR3, as DNA: TGTGCCAGCTCACCCGAGACAGGGACCAACTATGGCTACACCTTC. Its protein is CASSPETGTNYGYTF.

The table lists this clone with a few counts. The rearrangement joins TRBV29-1 to TRBJ1-1, with 10 bases lining up with TRBD1. J was trimmed by 5 bases and V by 3 bases; bases with no gene match: 3. The CDR3 loop spans 13 amino acids. Germline CDR1 is SQVTM and CDR2 is ANQGSEA. The CDR3 DNA sequence: TGCAGCGTTGAGGGGACAGGGGAGACTGAAGCTTTCTTT. Its translation: CSVEGTGETEAFF.

The chain has TRBV19 and TRBJ1-2; 9 bases match TRBD1. CDR1 LNHDA and CDR2 SQIVND come from the germline V gene (reference sequence). The CDR3 totals 16 residues. The V segment lost 2 bases and the J segment 3 bases; nucleotides outside the gene matches: 7. The DNA of the CDR3 is TGTGCCAGTAGTATACGGGGGACAGGGACGTACTATGGCTACACCTTC. Amino acids: CASSIRGTGTYYGYTF.

With regard to this clone: Other DNA sequences in the sample encode the same CDR3. The gene calls are TRBV20-1 and TRBJ2-7; weak D call: TRBD2 (5 bases). Trimming took off 7 bases at V and 0 bases at J, with 7 bases between the two ends. Germline-derived CDR1 and CDR2 are DFQATT and SNEGSKA (reference sequence). The CDR3 covers 11 residues. The CDR3 bases are TGCAGTGGGACTGACTCCTACGAGCAGTACTTC. It codes for CSGTDSYEQYF.

This clone appeared a few times. The chain couples TRBV2 to TRBJ2-7; D not resolved. V lost 6 bases and J 6 bases, leaving 9 bases between the germline ends. Germline-derived CDR1 and CDR2 are SNHLY and FYNNEI. The CDR3 consists of 11 residues. The CDR3 reads CASRVSGEQYF. DNA for the CDR3: TGTGCCAGCAGGGTCTCTGGCGAGCAGTACTTC.

This clone occurred a few times. Other DNA sequences in the same sample also yield this CDR3. This chain uses TRBV6-5 with TRBJ2-7, with D perhaps TRBD1 (6 bases). CDR3 length: 12 residues. Trimming removed 5 bases at V and 4 bases at J, with 9 bases between. Germline V gene sequence: CDR1 MNHEY, CDR2 SVGAGI. The CDR3 reads CASSRDRYEQYF. The CDR3 DNA follows: TGTGCCAGCAGTCGCGACAGGTACGAGCAGTACTTC.

This clone was observed a few times. V gene TRBV19 combines with J gene TRBJ2-7; D remains ambiguous. V lost 5 bases and J lost 0, with 8 bases in between. This CDR3 has 13 residues. Per germline, CDR1 LNHDA and CDR2 SQIVND (reference sequence). The CDR3 region has the DNA TGTGCCAGTAGTGCGGCCGTCTCCTACGAGCAGTACTTC. Translating gives CASSAAVSYEQYF.

The gene calls are TRBV7-8 and TRBJ2-1, with 9 bases aligning to TRBD1. V gave up 5 bases and J gave up 16 bases; unmatched junction bases: 9. Looked up from germline, CDR1 is SGHVS and CDR2 is FQNEAQ. This CDR3 spans 12 amino acids. Here the CDR3 DNA reads TGTGCCAGCAGCAAACCGGGACAGGGCTCTTTCTTC. Translated: CASSKPGQGSFF. Full variable domain (missing parts from reference TRBV7-8 and TRBJ2-1): GAGVSQSPRYKVAKRGQDVALRCDPISGHVSLFWYQQALGQGPEFLTYFQNEAQLDKSGLPSDRFFAERPEGSVSTLKIQRTQQEDSAVYLCASSKPGQGSFFGPGTRLTVL.

The V call is TRBV28, the J call TRBJ2-7; 8 bases agree with TRBD1. This CDR3 comprises 14 residues. V was pared by 3 bases and J by 3 bases, with 4 bases of the junction left unmatched. Germline CDR1 is MDHEN and CDR2 is SYDVKM. The CDR3 nucleotides read TGTGCCAGCAGTTTTTCGGACAGGGACTACGAGCAGTACTTC. This codes for CASSFSDRDYEQYF.

A few counts support this clone. The V call is TRBV29-1, the J call TRBJ2-7, with D perhaps assigned TRBD1 or TRBD2 (5 bases each). The CDR3 covers 14 residues. CDR1 is SQVTM, CDR2 ANQGSEA, per germline. V shed 5 bases and J shed 2 bases, with 16 bases lying between them. CDR3: CSVKEQEAAYEQYF. The CDR3, as DNA: TGCAGCGTTAAGGAACAGGAGGCAGCCTACGAGCAGTACTTC.

The chain has TRBV5-1 and TRBJ2-7; 11 bases line up with TRBD2. The germline V gene has CDR1 SGHRS and CDR2 YFSETQ. The CDR3 has 15 residues. With V trimmed by 4 bases and J by 4 bases, 7 bases remained unmatched. Here the CDR3 DNA reads TGCGCCAGCAGCCTTGGGGGGACTAGCGGTTACGAGCAGTACTTC. Its protein is CASSLGGTSGYEQYF.

In its sample, this clone was seen a few times. This chain connects TRBV23-1 to TRBJ2-1; perhaps TRBD1 as D (7 bases). TRBV23-1 is filed as an ORF, its function uncertain. V was pared by 3 bases and J by 4 bases, with 22 bases between. This CDR3 contains 18 residues. Here the CDR3 reads CASSQAGGWLPKYNEQFF. In DNA, the CDR3 is TGCGCCAGCAGTCAGGCAGGGGGGTGGCTACCGAAGTACAATGAGCAGTTCTTC.

This clone was detected only a few times. Since a much larger clone is just one base distant, this may be a read error. The rearrangement joins TRBV2 to TRBJ2-3, with D unclear. Germline V lookup: CDR1 SNHLY, CDR2 FYNNEI. The CDR3 runs 11 residues. The V and J ends lost 6 bases and 2 bases respectively, with 3 bases between them. CDR3 coding DNA: TGTGCCAGCAGGTCCACAGATACGCAGTATTTT. The encoded protein is CASRSTDTQYF.

A few counts support this clone. This chain joins TRBV28 and TRBJ1-2; D not certain. Germline CDR1 reads MDHEN; CDR2 reads SYDVKM. CDR3 size: 12 residues. Between the trimmed V and J ends, which lost 7 bases and 4 bases, there was a span of 10 bases. In DNA form, the CDR3 reads TGTGCCAGCATCTCCCGATCCTATGGCTACACCTTC. Protein sequence: CASISRSYGYTF.